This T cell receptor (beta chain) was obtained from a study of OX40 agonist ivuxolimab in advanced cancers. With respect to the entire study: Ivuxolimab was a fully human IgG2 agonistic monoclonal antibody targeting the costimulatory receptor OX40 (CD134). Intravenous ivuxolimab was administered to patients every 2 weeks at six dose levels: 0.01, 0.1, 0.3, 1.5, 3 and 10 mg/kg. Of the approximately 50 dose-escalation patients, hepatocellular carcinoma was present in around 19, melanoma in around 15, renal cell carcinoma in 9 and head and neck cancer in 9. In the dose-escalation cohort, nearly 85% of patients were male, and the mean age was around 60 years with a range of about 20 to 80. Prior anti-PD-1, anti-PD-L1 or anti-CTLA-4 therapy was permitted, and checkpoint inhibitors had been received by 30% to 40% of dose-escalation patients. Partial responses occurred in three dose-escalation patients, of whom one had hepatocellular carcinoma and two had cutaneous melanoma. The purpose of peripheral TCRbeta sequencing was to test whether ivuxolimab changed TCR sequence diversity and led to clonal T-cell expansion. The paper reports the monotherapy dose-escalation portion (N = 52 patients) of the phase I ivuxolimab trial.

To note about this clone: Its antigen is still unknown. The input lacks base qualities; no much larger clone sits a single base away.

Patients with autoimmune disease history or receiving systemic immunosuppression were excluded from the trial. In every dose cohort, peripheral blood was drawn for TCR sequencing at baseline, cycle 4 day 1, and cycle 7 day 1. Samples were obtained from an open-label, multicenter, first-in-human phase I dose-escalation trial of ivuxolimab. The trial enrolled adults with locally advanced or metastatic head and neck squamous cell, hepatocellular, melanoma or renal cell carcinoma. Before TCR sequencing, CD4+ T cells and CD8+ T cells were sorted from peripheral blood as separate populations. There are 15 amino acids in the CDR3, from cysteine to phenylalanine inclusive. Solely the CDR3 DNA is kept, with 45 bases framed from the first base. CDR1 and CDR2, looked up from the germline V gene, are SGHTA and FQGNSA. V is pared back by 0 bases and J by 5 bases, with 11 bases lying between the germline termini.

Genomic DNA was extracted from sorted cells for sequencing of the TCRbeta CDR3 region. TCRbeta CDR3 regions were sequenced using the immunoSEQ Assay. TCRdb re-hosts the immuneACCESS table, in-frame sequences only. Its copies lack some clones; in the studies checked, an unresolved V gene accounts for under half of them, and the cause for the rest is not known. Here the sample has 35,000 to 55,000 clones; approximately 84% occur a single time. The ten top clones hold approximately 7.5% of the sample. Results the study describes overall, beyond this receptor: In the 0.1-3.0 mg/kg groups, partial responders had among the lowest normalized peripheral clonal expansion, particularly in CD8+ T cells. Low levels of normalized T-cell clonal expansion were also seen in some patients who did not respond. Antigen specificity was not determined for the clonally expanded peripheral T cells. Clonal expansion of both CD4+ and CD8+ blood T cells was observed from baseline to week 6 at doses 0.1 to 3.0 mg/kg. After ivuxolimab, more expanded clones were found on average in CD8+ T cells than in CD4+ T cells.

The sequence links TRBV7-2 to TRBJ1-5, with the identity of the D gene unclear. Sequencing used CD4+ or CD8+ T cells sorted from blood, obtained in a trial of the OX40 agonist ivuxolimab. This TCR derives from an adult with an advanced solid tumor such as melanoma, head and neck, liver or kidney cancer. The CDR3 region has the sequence CASSLAWGVDQPQHF. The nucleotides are TGTGCCAGCAGCTTAGCCTGGGGAGTGGATCAGCCCCAGCATTTT.